The present T cell receptor (beta chain) was sequenced within a study of cytomegalovirus exposure and HLA in healthy donors. Study in general: Counted in an early data release were about 86 million unique TCRs from HLA-typed donors. Study-wide results and caveats: Within an earlier analysis, most TCR beta V segments proved productive either about 87% or about 30% of the time.

V dropped 2 bases and J dropped 2 bases, with 13 bases sitting between them. The CDR3 extends over 15 amino acids. Per germline, CDR1 MNHEY and CDR2 SMNVEV (reference sequence). To note about this clone: Its antigen is unidentified.

A multiplex PCR was run with 60 Vbeta primers and 13 Jbeta primers. Libraries were prepared by immunoSEQ multiplex PCR; TCRdb keeps only in-frame clonotypes and omits some of them. This table holds roughly 110,000 clones, around three quarters found once. The genes are TRBV27 and TRBJ2-7; no firm D call. Sequenced sample: PBMCs. The TCR comes from a woman between 18 and 29 years old in good health and CMV-seropositive. The DNA for the CDR3 is TGTGCCAGCAGTTTAGGCACCCTGGCACCCTACGAGCAGTACTTC. Its protein is CASSLGTLAPYEQYF.